The 24 T cell receptor beta chains below come from one sample, sequenced in a study of blood T cell repertoires in COVID-19. Only in-frame clones appear in the TCRdb table, and some are missing; sequencing was by immunoSEQ multiplex PCR. This repertoire shows about 160,000 clones, around 81% found once; its top ten account for approximately 10%. Sequencing was carried out using peripheral blood. The receptors derive from a man aged 55-75 years with active or convalescent COVID-19.

This sequence joins TRBV2 and TRBJ1-4, with a tentative D call TRBD1 (6 bases). Germline V gene lookup returns CDR1 SNHLY and CDR2 FYNNEI. The CDR3 runs 14 residues. V was cut by 6 bases and J by 6 bases, with 14 bases left in between. In DNA form, the CDR3 reads TGTGCCAGCAGATGGGGCAGGGGCCATGAAAAACTGTTTTTT. This encodes CASRWGRGHEKLFF. Full variable domain (outside the CDR3, taken from reference TRBV2 and TRBJ1-4): EPEVTQTPSHQVTQMGQEVILRCVPISNHLYFYWYRQILGQKVEFLVSFYNNEISEKSEIFDDQFSVERPDGSNFTLKIRSTKLEDSAMYFCASRWGRGHEKLFFGSGTQLSVL.

The chain links TRBV15 to TRBJ1-2; D is perhaps TRBD1 (6 bases). The CDR3 totals 12 residues. Trimming shortened V by 5 bases and J by 8 bases, and 12 bases separated the two germline ends. Per the germline V gene, CDR1 is LNHNV and CDR2 is YYDKDF (reference sequence). The CDR3 sequence: CATSESQGGYTF. In DNA form, the CDR3 reads TGTGCCACCAGCGAATCACAGGGAGGCTACACCTTC.

V is TRBV3-1 (or the pseudogene TRBV3-2) and J is TRBJ2-4; D gene uncertain. There are 17 residues in the CDR3. Germline CDR1 LGHDT, CDR2 YNNKEL (reference sequence). Trimming removed 0 bases at V and 0 bases at J, with 12 bases between. CDR3 bases: TGTGCCAGCAGCCAAGATTGGAGATTCCAAGCCAAAAACATTCAGTACTTC. It translates to CASSQDWRFQAKNIQYF.

The V call is TRBV2, the J call TRBJ1-1; 8 nucleotides align to TRBD1. Germline V gene lookup returns CDR1 SNHLY and CDR2 FYNNEI. The CDR3 has 13 amino acids. The V segment lost 4 bases and the J segment 3 bases; nucleotides outside the gene matches: 1. The CDR3 is CASSVDRDTEAFF. The CDR3 region has the DNA TGTGCCAGCAGTGTGGACAGGGACACTGAAGCTTTCTTT.

The chain combines TRBV5-8 with TRBJ2-3, with 10 bases identical to TRBD1. Per germline, CDR1 SGHTS and CDR2 YDEGEE. The J segment lost 5 bases and the V segment lost 7 bases, leaving 1 base of the junction unmatched. The CDR3 spans 12 residues. CDR3 residues: CASRTGGDTQYF. The CDR3 region has the DNA TGTGCCAGCCGGACAGGGGGAGATACGCAGTATTTT. Based on the CDR3 plus reference TRBV5-8 and TRBJ2-3, the full variable domain is EAGVTQSPTHLIKTRGQQATLRCSPISGHTSVYWYQQALGLGLQFLLWYDEGEERNRGNFPPRFSGRQFPNYSSELNVNALELEDSALYLCASRTGGDTQYFGPGTRLTVL.

The genes are TRBV14 and TRBJ1-2; D is undetermined. Germline V gene sequence: CDR1 SGHDN, CDR2 FVKESK. CDR3 size: 12 residues. Trimming took 2 bases from V and 10 from J, leaving 11 bases between them. CDR3 coding DNA: TGTGCCAGCAGCCAAACCCGCCAGTCCTACACCTTC. Its translation is CASSQTRQSYTF.

This sequence joins TRBV29-1 and TRBJ1-2, with TRBD1 matching over 9 bases. The V gene end was trimmed by 7 bases and the J gene end by 8 bases; junction bases not matched to a gene: 14. This CDR3 is 14 amino acids long. Germline CDR1 SQVTM, CDR2 ANQGSEA. The DNA for the CDR3 is TGCAGCGAGAGCAGACAGGGGGGTTCTCGCGGCTACACCTTC. Its translation is CSESRQGGSRGYTF.

There are a few counts of this clone. This chain uses TRBV28 with TRBJ1-2; 12 nucleotides line up with TRBD1. With V trimmed by 6 bases and J by 8 bases, 4 bases remained unmatched. The germline V gene has CDR1 MDHEN and CDR2 SYDVKM. This CDR3 is 13 amino acids long. The CDR3 spells CASRGQGAPGYTF. CDR3 sequence (DNA): TGTGCCAGCAGGGGACAGGGGGCGCCGGGCTACACCTTC.

The rearrangement joins TRBV6-2 or TRBV6-3 to TRBJ1-2; TRBD1 might be the D (5 bases). Trimming left V 7 bases short and J 4 bases short, with 13 bases between. The germline V gene has CDR1 MNHEY and CDR2 SVGEGT. This CDR3 is 13 amino acids long. DNA of the CDR3: TGTGCCAGCACCCCGGGCAGGGTCTATGGCTACACCTTC. Its protein product is CASTPGRVYGYTF.

The gene calls are TRBV10-2 and TRBJ1-5; TRBD1 agrees at 8 bases. The length of the CDR3 is 15 residues. CDR1 WSHSY and CDR2 SAAADI come from the germline V gene. The trim removed 0 bases at V and 5 bases at J, leaving 3 bases unmatched. The CDR3 coding sequence is TGCGCCAGCAGTGAGTCACAGGGGGTCTATCAGCCCCAGCATTTT. It translates to CASSESQGVYQPQHF.

The genes are TRBV19 and TRBJ1-4; D is perhaps TRBD1 (5 bases). CDR1 and CDR2 from the germline V gene are LNHDA and SQIVND (reference sequence). This CDR3 has 17 amino acids. V was pared by 1 base and J by 5 bases, with 17 bases between. The CDR3 DNA reads as TGTGCCAGTAGTATAGTCGCAGCAGGGATCTTCAATGAAAAACTGTTTTTT. Encoded protein: CASSIVAAGIFNEKLFF.

V and J are TRBV19 and TRBJ2-2; weak D call: TRBD1 (6 bases). V was cut by 3 bases and J by 4 bases, with 15 bases left in between. The CDR3 runs to 16 residues. CDR1 and CDR2 from the germline V gene are LNHDA and SQIVND (reference sequence). CDR3 protein: CASSMAAARGTGELFF. The CDR3 region has the DNA TGTGCCAGTAGTATGGCTGCAGCCAGGGGCACCGGGGAGCTGTTTTTT. Filled out from reference TRBV19 and TRBJ2-2, the complete variable domain reads DGGITQSPKYLFRKEGQNVTLSCEQNLNHDAMYWYRQDPGQGLRLIYYSQIVNDFQKGDIAEGYSVSREKKESFPLTVTSAQKNPTAFYLCASSMAAARGTGELFFGEGSRLTVL.

The sample holds a few counts of this clone. The V and J genes are TRBV5-1 and TRBJ2-1; TRBD2 is a possible D gene (6 bases). Trimming removed 5 bases at V and 1 base at J, with 10 bases between. CDR1 is SGHRS, CDR2 YFSETQ, per germline. CDR3 length: 14 amino acids. The chain's CDR3 is CASRPGLSYNEQFF. DNA for the CDR3: TGCGCCAGCAGGCCGGGACTGTCCTACAATGAGCAGTTCTTC.

The V gene is TRBV7-2, the J gene TRBJ1-2; TRBD1 matches at 7 bases. Losses at the gene ends were 3 bases for V and 8 bases for J; bases not matched to a gene: 3. CDR3 length: 12 amino acids. Looked up from germline, CDR1 is SGHTA and CDR2 is FQGNSA. This CDR3 is CASSFDRAGYTF. CDR3 in DNA: TGTGCCAGCAGCTTCGACAGGGCGGGCTACACCTTC.

The chain uses TRBV6-1 and TRBJ2-3, with a weak D call TRBD1 (5 bases). CDR1 is MNHNS and CDR2 is SASEGT in the germline V gene. The CDR3 loop spans 14 amino acids. Trimming shortened V by 1 base and J by 4 bases, and 9 bases separated the two germline ends. Here the CDR3 DNA reads TGTGCCAGCAGTGAAGGGACATCCGCAGATACGCAGTATTTT. It yields the protein CASSEGTSADTQYF.

The rearrangement uses TRBV19 and TRBJ2-6; 9 nucleotides match TRBD1. J was trimmed by 1 base and V by 5 bases; bases with no gene match: 9. In germline, CDR1 is LNHDA, CDR2 SQIVND (reference sequence). The CDR3 has 18 amino acids. CDR3 nucleotides: TGTGCCAGTAGTGATTGGACAGGGGTCCTTTCTGGGGCCAACGTCCTGACTTTC. It encodes CASSDWTGVLSGANVLTF.

Turning to this clone: The same CDR3 is also encoded by other DNA sequences in this sample. Written as DNA, the CDR3 is TGTGCCAGCAGCCCCAGGACTAGCGGGTTCTACAATGAGCAGTTCTTC. Its protein is CASSPRTSGFYNEQFF. J is TRBJ2-1 and V is TRBV6-2 or TRBV6-3; 11 bases fit TRBD2. Trimming cost V 6 bases and J 3 bases; bases outside gene matches: 7. Germline values: CDR1 MNHEY, CDR2 SVGEGT. The CDR3 loop spans 16 amino acids.

V and J are TRBV5-1 and TRBJ2-3; tentatively, D is TRBD1 (5 bases). Trimming shortened V by 4 bases and J by 3 bases, and 12 bases separated the two germline ends. The CDR3 contains 14 residues. The germline V gene has CDR1 SGHRS and CDR2 YFSETQ. The CDR3 spells CASSRQLVTDTQYF. The CDR3 region has the DNA TGCGCCAGCAGCCGACAGCTGGTGACAGATACGCAGTATTTT.

J is TRBJ2-3 and V is TRBV18; D might be TRBD2 (6 bases). CDR3 length: 15 residues. CDR1 KGHSH and CDR2 LQKENI come from the germline V gene. Trimming took 2 bases from V and 0 from J, leaving 9 bases between them. CDR3 loop: CASSPGGVSTDTQYF. The CDR3 nucleotides read TGTGCCAGCTCACCAGGCGGGGTCAGCACAGATACGCAGTATTTT.

V usage is TRBV20-1 and J usage is TRBJ2-7, with TRBD2 matching 8 bases. Germline loops: CDR1 DFQATT, CDR2 SNEGSKA (reference sequence). The CDR3 is made up of 16 amino acids. Losses at the gene ends were 3 bases for V and 2 bases for J; bases not matched to a gene: 12. This CDR3 reads CSASSLAGASTYEQYF. The CDR3 DNA reads as TGCAGTGCTAGTTCCCTAGCGGGCGCCAGCACCTACGAGCAGTACTTC.

The chain has TRBV28 and TRBJ1-6, with TRBD1 identical over 8 bases. Looked up from germline, CDR1 is MDHEN and CDR2 is SYDVKM. Trimming cost V 5 bases and J 0 bases; bases outside gene matches: 3. This CDR3 contains 16 residues. CDR3 DNA: TGTGCCAGCAGTCCTGGACAGGGCTCCTATAATTCACCCCTCCACTTT. Residues: CASSPGQGSYNSPLHF.

The chain carries TRBV11-2 and TRBJ1-4, with D unresolved. The CDR3 is made up of 14 amino acids. V lost 1 base, J lost 4 bases, and 7 bases lay in between. Germline V gene data show CDR1 as SGHAT and CDR2 as FQNNGV. The CDR3 DNA sequence: TGTGCCAGCAGCTTAGCATTGAGTAATGAAAAACTGTTTTTT. It is translated as CASSLALSNEKLFF.

The CDR3 loop reads CASSSGQGPYEQYF. CDR3 DNA sequence: TGTGCCAGCAGCTCGGGACAGGGTCCCTACGAGCAGTACTTC. The chain uses TRBV5-6 and TRBJ2-7, with 9 bases lining up with TRBD1. The CDR3 is made up of 14 amino acids. Germline CDR1 is SGHDT and CDR2 is YYEEEE. V dropped 3 bases and J dropped 2; count of bases not matched to a gene: 3.

This clone was found once. This chain joins TRBV7-6 and TRBJ2-3, with 14 nucleotides matching TRBD2. V shed 4 bases and J 3 bases; nucleotides not matched to a gene: 3. Germline CDR1 reads SGHVS; CDR2 reads FNYEAQ. The CDR3 consists of 16 residues. The CDR3 reads CASSSGTSGRTDTQYF. The CDR3 nucleotides read TGTGCCAGCAGCTCTGGGACTAGCGGGAGAACAGATACGCAGTATTTT.